This T cell receptor (beta chain) was identified during a study of blood T cell repertoires in COVID-19. The overall study: Both acute and convalescent COVID-19 samples were obtained from the United States, Italy and Spain.

In the authors' workflow: Nucleated cell number was recorded as an estimate derived from reference gene primer amplification. Measured with immunoSEQ multiplex PCR; TCRdb has only the in-frame clones, and not every one. V, J and clone size derive from that table, while D and trimming were established from the DNA sequence. The sample lists over 200,000 clones, roughly 89% occurring once. This CDR3 contains 18 residues. In germline, CDR1 is MGHRA, CDR2 YSYEKL. Trimming cost V 1 base and J 0 bases; bases outside gene matches: 9. Participants, roughly 18 to 90 years old, spanned approximately 26 US areas.

This clonotype was obtained from a man aged 35 to 55 who had recovered from COVID-19. Sequencing was done on a sample of PBMCs or T cells enriched from blood (not recorded which). The V call is TRBV4-1, the J call TRBJ1-3, with TRBD1 identical over 7 bases. This chain's CDR3 is CASSQGATGSHSGNTIYF. In DNA, the CDR3 is TGCGCCAGCAGCCAAGGAGCGACAGGGTCCCACTCTGGAAACACCATATATTTT.